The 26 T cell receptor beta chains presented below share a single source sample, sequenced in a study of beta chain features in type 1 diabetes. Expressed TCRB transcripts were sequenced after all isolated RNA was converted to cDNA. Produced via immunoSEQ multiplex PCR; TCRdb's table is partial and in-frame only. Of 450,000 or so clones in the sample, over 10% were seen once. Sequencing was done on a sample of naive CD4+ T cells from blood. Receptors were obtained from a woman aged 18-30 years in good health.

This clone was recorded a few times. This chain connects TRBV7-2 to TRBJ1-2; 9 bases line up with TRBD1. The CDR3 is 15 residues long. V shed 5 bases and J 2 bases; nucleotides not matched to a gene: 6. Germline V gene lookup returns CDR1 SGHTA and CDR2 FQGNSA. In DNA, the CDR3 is TGTGCCAGCAGCCCGGGACAGGGAAGGAACTATGGCTACACCTTC. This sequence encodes CASSPGQGRNYGYTF.

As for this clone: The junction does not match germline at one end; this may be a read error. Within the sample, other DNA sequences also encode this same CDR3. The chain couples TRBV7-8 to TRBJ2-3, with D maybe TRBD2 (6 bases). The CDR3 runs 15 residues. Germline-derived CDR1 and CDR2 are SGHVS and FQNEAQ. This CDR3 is CASSPVAAGTDTQYF. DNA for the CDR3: TGTGCGAGCAGCCCAGTAGCGGCGGGCACAGATACGCAGTATTTT.

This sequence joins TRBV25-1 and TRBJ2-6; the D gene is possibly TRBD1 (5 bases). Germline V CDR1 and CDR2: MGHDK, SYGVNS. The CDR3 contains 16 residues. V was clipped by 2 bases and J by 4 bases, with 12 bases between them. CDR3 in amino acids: CASSEVQGSGANVLTF. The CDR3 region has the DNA TGTGCCAGCAGTGAAGTGCAGGGTTCGGGGGCCAACGTCCTGACTTTC.

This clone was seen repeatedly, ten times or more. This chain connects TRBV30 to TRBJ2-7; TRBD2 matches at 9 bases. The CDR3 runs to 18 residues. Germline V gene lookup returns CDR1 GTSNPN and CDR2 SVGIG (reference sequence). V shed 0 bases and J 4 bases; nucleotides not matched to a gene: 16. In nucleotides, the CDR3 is TGTGCCTGGAGTGTAAGGTCCGGCGGTCTAGCGGGATATTACGAGCAGTACTTC. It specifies CAWSVRSGGLAGYYEQYF.

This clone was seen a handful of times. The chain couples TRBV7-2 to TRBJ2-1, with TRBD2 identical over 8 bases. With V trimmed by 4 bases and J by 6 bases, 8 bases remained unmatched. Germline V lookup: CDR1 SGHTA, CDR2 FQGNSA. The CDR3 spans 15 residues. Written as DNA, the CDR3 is TGTGCCAGCAGCTCCGGGAGGGGATCTGTCAATGAGCAGTTCTTC. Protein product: CASSSGRGSVNEQFF. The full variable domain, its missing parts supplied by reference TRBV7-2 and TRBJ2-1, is GAGVSQSPSNKVTEKGKDVELRCDPISGHTALYWYRQSLGQGLEFLIYFQGNSAPDKSGLPSDRFSAERTGGSVSTLTIQRTQQEDSAVYLCASSSGRGSVNEQFFGPGTRLTVL.

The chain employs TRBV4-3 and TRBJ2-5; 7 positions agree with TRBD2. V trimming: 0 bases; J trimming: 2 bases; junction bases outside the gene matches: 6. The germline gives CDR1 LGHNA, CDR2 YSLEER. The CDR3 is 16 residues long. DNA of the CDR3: TGCGCCAGCAGCCAAGAATGGACGGGGGGTCAAGAGACCCAGTACTTC. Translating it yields CASSQEWTGGQETQYF.

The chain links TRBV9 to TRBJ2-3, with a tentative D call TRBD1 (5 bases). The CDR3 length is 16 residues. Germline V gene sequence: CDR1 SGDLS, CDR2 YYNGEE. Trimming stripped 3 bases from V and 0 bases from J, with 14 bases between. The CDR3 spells CASSDTQVSSTDTQYF. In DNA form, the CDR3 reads TGTGCCAGCAGCGATACACAGGTTTCTAGCACAGATACGCAGTATTTT.

The CDR3 loop is CASSLGTFGDGELFF. CDR3 DNA sequence: TGCGCCAGCAGCCTTGGGACCTTTGGTGACGGGGAGCTGTTTTTT. The chain recombines TRBV5-1 with TRBJ2-2, with D perhaps matching TRBD1 or TRBD2 (5 bases each). Germline CDR1 and CDR2: SGHRS and YFSETQ. Between the trimmed V and J ends, which lost 4 bases and 7 bases, there was a span of 17 bases. This CDR3 has 15 amino acids.

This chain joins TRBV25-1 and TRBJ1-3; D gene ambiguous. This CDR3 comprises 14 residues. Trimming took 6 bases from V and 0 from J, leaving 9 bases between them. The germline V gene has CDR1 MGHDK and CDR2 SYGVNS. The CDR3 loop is CASRAGLSGNTIYF. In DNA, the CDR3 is TGTGCCAGCAGAGCCGGGCTCTCTGGAAACACCATATATTTT.

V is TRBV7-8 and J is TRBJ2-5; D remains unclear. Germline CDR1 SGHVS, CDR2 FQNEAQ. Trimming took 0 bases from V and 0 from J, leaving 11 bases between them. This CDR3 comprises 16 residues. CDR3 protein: CASSLARARYQETQYF. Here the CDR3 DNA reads TGTGCCAGCAGCTTAGCGCGTGCTAGGTACCAAGAGACCCAGTACTTC.

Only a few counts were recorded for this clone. The DNA for the CDR3 is TGTGCCAGCCGGACGACAGTTACCTACGAGCAGTACTTC. It yields the protein CASRTTVTYEQYF. This rearrangement joins TRBV28 to TRBJ2-7; perhaps TRBD1 as D (5 bases). V lost 8 bases, J lost 2 bases, and 13 bases lay in between. The germline gives CDR1 MDHEN, CDR2 SYDVKM. The CDR3 runs to 13 residues. The entire variable domain, with the rest obtained from reference TRBV28 and TRBJ2-7, is as follows: DVKVTQSSRYLVKRTGEKVFLECVQDMDHENMFWYRQDPGLGLRLIYFSYDVKMKEKGDIPEGYSVSREKKERFSLILESASTNQTSMYLCASRTTVTYEQYFGPGTRLTVT.

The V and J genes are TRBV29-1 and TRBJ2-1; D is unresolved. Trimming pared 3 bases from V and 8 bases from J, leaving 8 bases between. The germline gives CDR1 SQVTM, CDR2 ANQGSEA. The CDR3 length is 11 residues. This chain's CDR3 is CSVETPYEQFF. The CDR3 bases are TGCAGCGTTGAGACTCCTTATGAGCAGTTCTTC.

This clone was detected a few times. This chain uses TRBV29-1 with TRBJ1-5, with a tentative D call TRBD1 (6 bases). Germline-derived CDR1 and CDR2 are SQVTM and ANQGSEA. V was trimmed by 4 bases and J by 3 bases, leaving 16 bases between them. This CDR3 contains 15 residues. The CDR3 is CSVAGTTDDNQPQHF. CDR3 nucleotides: TGCAGCGTTGCCGGGACAACTGACGACAATCAGCCCCAGCATTTT.

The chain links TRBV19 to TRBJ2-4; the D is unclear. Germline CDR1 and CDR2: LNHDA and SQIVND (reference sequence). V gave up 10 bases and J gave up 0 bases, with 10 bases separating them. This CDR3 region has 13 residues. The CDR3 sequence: CATLHQAKNIQYF. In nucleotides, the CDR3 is TGTGCCACCTTACACCAAGCCAAAAACATTCAGTACTTC.

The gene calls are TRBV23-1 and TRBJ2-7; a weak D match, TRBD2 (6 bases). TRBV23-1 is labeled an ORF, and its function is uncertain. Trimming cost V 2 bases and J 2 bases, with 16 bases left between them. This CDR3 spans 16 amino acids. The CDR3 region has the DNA TGCGCCAGCAGTCAAGGGACTCGTAGGAAAACCTACGAGCAGTACGTC. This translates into CASSQGTRRKTYEQYV.

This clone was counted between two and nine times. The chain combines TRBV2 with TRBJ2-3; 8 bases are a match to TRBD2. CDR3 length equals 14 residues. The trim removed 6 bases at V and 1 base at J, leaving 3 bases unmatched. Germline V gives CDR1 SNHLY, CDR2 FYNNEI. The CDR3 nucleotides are TGTGCCAGCAGAACGACTAGCGGCACAGATACGCAGTATTTT. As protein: CASRTTSGTDTQYF.

The CDR3: CASSSPDRDYEQYF. CDR3 bases: TGTGCCAGCAGTTCGCCGGACAGGGACTACGAGCAGTACTTC. V is TRBV28 and J is TRBJ2-7, with 8 positions matching TRBD1. Germline loops: CDR1 MDHEN, CDR2 SYDVKM. This CDR3 spans 14 amino acids. Trimming cost V 4 bases and J 3 bases; bases outside gene matches: 5.

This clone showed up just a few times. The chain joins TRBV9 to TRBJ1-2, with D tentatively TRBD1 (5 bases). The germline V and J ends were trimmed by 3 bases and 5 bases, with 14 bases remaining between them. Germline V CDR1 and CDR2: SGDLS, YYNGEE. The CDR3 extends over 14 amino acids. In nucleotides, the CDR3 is TGTGCCAGCAGCGAACAGGTTCTGCCTTATGGCTACACCTTC. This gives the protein CASSEQVLPYGYTF.

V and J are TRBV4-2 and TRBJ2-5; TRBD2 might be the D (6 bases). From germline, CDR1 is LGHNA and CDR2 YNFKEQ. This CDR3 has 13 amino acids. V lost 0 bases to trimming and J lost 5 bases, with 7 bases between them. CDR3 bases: TGTGCCAGCAGCCAAGAAGGAGGGGAGACCCAGTACTTC. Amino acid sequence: CASSQEGGETQYF.

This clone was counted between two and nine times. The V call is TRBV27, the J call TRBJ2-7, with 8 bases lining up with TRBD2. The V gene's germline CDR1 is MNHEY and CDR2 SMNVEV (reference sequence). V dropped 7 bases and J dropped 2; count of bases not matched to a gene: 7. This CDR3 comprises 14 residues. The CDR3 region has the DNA TGTGCCAGCAAGGCGGTAGCGGGGCCCTACGAGCAGTACGTC. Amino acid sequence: CASKAVAGPYEQYV.

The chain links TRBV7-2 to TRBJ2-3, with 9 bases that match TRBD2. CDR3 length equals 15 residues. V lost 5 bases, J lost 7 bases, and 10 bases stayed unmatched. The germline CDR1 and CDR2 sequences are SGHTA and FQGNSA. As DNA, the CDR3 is TGTGCCAGCAGCCCCCGGGCGGGGGGGCTAAATACGCAGTATTTT. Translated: CASSPRAGGLNTQYF. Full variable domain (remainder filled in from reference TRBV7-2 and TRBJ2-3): GAGVSQSPSNKVTEKGKDVELRCDPISGHTALYWYRQSLGQGLEFLIYFQGNSAPDKSGLPSDRFSAERTGGSVSTLTIQRTQQEDSAVYLCASSPRAGGLNTQYFGPGTRLTVL.

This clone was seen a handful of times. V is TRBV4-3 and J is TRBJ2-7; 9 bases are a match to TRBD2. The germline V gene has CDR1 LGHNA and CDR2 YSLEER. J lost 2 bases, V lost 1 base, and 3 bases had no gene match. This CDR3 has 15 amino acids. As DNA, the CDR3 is TGCGCCAGCAGCCAAGCTAGCGGGGCAACCTACGAGCAGTACTTC. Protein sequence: CASSQASGATYEQYF.

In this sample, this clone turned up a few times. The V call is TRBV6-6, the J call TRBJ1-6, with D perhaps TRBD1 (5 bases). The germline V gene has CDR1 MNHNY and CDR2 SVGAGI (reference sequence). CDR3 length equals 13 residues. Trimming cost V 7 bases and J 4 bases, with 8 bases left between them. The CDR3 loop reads CASTWGYNSPLHF. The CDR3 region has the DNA TGTGCCAGCACATGGGGGTATAATTCACCCCTCCACTTT.

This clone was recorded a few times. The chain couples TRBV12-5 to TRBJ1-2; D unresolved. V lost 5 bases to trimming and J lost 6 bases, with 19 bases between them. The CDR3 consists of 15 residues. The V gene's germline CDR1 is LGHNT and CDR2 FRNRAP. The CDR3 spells CASGPPLGRGDGYTF. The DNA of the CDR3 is TGTGCTAGTGGTCCTCCCCTCGGACGAGGCGATGGCTACACCTTC.

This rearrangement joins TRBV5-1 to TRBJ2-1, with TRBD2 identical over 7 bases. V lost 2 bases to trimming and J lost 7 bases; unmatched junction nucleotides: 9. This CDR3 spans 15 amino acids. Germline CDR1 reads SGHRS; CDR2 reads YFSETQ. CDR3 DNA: TGCGCCAGCAGCTTCGAGGCGGGAGTGGGGAATGAGCAGTTCTTC. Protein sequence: CASSFEAGVGNEQFF.

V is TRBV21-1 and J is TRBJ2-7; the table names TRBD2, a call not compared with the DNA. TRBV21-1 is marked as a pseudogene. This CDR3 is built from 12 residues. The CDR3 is CASSRGGYEQYV. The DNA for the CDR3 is TGTGCCAGCAGCAGGGGGGGTTACGAGCAGTACGTC.